Following are 30 T cell receptor beta chains from one sample sequenced in a study of blood T cell repertoires in COVID-19. The data were produced by immunoSEQ multiplex PCR, yet TCRdb's version contains in-frame clones alone and is incomplete. This sample has 300,000 to 400,000 clones; approximately 87% occur once, and the top ten carry approximately 1%. The sequenced material came from PBMCs or T cells enriched from blood (not recorded which). The origin of the receptors is a woman between 25 and 40 years old with acute COVID-19.

The rearrangement links TRBV6-5 to TRBJ2-4; the match to TRBD1 covers 7 bases. The V gene's germline CDR1 is MNHEY and CDR2 SVGAGI. The CDR3 extends over 15 amino acids. V lost 6 bases to trimming and J lost 5 bases; unmatched junction nucleotides: 10. CDR3 in DNA: TGTGCCAGCAGCAGACCCCGGGACAGAGAAAACATTCAGTACTTC. Residues: CASSRPRDRENIQYF.

The rearrangement links TRBV3-1 (or the pseudogene TRBV3-2) to TRBJ1-4, with D perhaps TRBD1 (6 bases). The CDR3 contains 15 residues. The ends were cut back, 1 base at V and 8 bases at J, with 14 bases in the middle. Germline loops: CDR1 LGHDT, CDR2 YNNKEL (reference sequence). The CDR3 DNA reads TGTGCCAGCAGCCAAGGAACAGGGATTCGAGAAAAACTGTTTTTT. Translated, it gives CASSQGTGIREKLFF.

This sequence joins TRBV3-1 (or the pseudogene TRBV3-2) and TRBJ2-1; TRBD2 matches 7 bases. V gave up 1 base and J gave up 4 bases; unmatched junction bases: 4. The germline V gene has CDR1 LGHDT and CDR2 YNNKEL (reference sequence). The CDR3 loop spans 15 amino acids. In nucleotides, the CDR3 is TGTGCCAGCAGCCAAGTTTCAGCGGGGTACAATGAGCAGTTCTTC. Protein: CASSQVSAGYNEQFF.

The V and J genes are TRBV18 and TRBJ1-3; 7 nucleotides agree with TRBD1. The CDR3 is 13 residues long. Germline-derived CDR1 and CDR2 are KGHSH and LQKENI. Unmatched junction bases numbered 8, after V lost 2 bases and J lost 13 bases. The CDR3 bases are TGTGCCAGCTCACCATCAAGGGACAGATCAATATATTTT. Amino acid sequence: CASSPSRDRSIYF.

In its sample, this clone was seen a few times. The rearrangement joins TRBV5-8 to TRBJ2-7, with D perhaps matching TRBD2 (5 bases). The V gene lost 3 bases and the J gene lost 2 bases, with 12 bases spanning the gap. The CDR3 totals 14 residues. CDR1 SGHTS and CDR2 YDEGEE come from the germline V gene. The CDR3 nucleotides read TGTGCCAGCAGCTCACCGGGAATCACCTACGAGCAGTACTTC. Protein: CASSSPGITYEQYF.

The rearrangement uses TRBV5-4 and TRBJ2-7; 8 nucleotides align to TRBD2. In germline, CDR1 is SGHNT, CDR2 YYREEE (reference sequence). This CDR3 has 15 amino acids. V was clipped by 0 bases and J by 3 bases; unmatched bases: 5. The CDR3 DNA reads TGTGCCAGCAGCTTGGCTCCGGGGGGGAACTACGAGCAGTACTTC. Translating it yields CASSLAPGGNYEQYF.

The chain uses TRBV10-3 and TRBJ2-7, with D maybe TRBD1 (6 bases). The germline V and J ends were trimmed by 4 bases and 3 bases, with 25 bases remaining between them. This CDR3 comprises 18 residues. CDR1 and CDR2 from the germline V gene are ENHRY and SYGVKD. CDR3 amino acids: CAISGPPFYSGQSYEQYF. CDR3 coding DNA: TGTGCCATCAGTGGTCCACCCTTCTACTCAGGACAGAGCTACGAGCAGTACTTC.

This sequence joins TRBV7-9 and TRBJ1-1; D is possibly TRBD1 (5 bases). The CDR3 runs to 14 residues. The V end was cut by 5 bases, the J end by 3 bases, with 13 bases between. Germline V lookup: CDR1 SEHNR, CDR2 FQNEAQ (reference sequence). CDR3 loop: CASSPRRGDTEAFF. CDR3 nucleotide sequence: TGTGCCAGCAGCCCCCGGAGGGGTGACACTGAAGCTTTCTTT. The full variable domain, in which reference TRBV7-9 and TRBJ1-1 provide the parts outside the CDR3, is DTGVSQNPRHKITKRGQNVTFRCDPISEHNRLYWYRQTLGQGPEFLTYFQNEAQLEKSRLLSDRFSAERPKGSFSTLEIQRTEQGDSAMYLCASSPRRGDTEAFFGQGTRLTVV.

This rearrangement joins TRBV18 to TRBJ2-7; perhaps TRBD1 as D (7 bases). CDR1 KGHSH and CDR2 LQKENI come from the germline V gene. This CDR3 contains 14 residues. V lost 8 bases, J lost 2 bases, and 16 bases lay in between. In DNA form, the CDR3 reads TGTGCCAGCGCGCGGGACAGTGGTCCCTACGAGCAGTACTTC. Amino acids: CASARDSGPYEQYF.

The chain has TRBV12-3 or TRBV12-4 and TRBJ2-7; D possibly corresponds to TRBD2 (5 bases). The V and J ends lost 1 base and 1 base respectively, with 5 bases between them. The CDR3 contains 13 residues. DNA of the CDR3: TGTGCCAGCAGTTTAGGAGGGTCCTACGAGCAGTACTTC. Amino acids: CASSLGGSYEQYF.

The chain couples TRBV15 to TRBJ1-6, with D unresolved. Germline-derived CDR1 and CDR2 are LNHNV and YYDKDF (reference sequence). The CDR3 has 12 residues. V lost 6 bases, J lost 5 bases, and 5 bases lay in between. The CDR3 is CATRQNNSPLHF. The DNA for the CDR3 is TGTGCCACCAGACAGAATAATTCACCCCTCCACTTT.

The V and J genes are TRBV2 and TRBJ2-1; TRBD2 matches 10 bases. The CDR3 totals 13 residues. The trim removed 8 bases at V and 4 bases at J, leaving 2 bases unmatched. Per germline, CDR1 SNHLY and CDR2 FYNNEI. The CDR3 region has the DNA TGTGCCAGCCTAGCGGGGGATTACAATGAGCAGTTCTTC. Its translation is CASLAGDYNEQFF.

The J gene is TRBJ2-2, the V gene TRBV6-5; no definite D call. CDR3 length equals 15 residues. V was clipped by 5 bases and J by 0 bases, with 10 bases between them. Germline V lookup: CDR1 MNHEY, CDR2 SVGAGI. CDR3 protein: CASSRHGSNTGELFF. The CDR3 nucleotides are TGTGCCAGCAGTCGACACGGCTCGAACACCGGGGAGCTGTTTTTT.

J is TRBJ1-1 and V is TRBV15; maybe TRBD1 (5 bases). CDR1 is LNHNV, CDR2 YYDKDF, per germline (reference sequence). The V and J ends lost 5 bases and 7 bases respectively, with 11 bases between them. The CDR3 runs 12 residues. CDR3 region: CATSPRQSEAFF. CDR3 in DNA: TGTGCCACCAGCCCCCGACAGAGTGAAGCTTTCTTT.

This chain connects TRBV5-5 to TRBJ2-5; TRBD2 agrees at 11 bases. CDR1 is SGHKS and CDR2 is YYEKEE in the germline V gene (reference sequence). The CDR3 covers 17 residues. V lost 2 bases, J lost 4 bases, and 10 bases stayed unmatched. The CDR3 loop reads CASSLLLLAGVTETQYF. CDR3 coding DNA: TGTGCCAGCAGCTTACTCTTACTAGCGGGGGTTACAGAGACCCAGTACTTC.

The rearrangement uses TRBV5-1 and TRBJ1-1, with 8 bases fitting TRBD1. The germline V gene has CDR1 SGHRS and CDR2 YFSETQ. V lost 4 bases to trimming and J lost 5 bases; unmatched junction nucleotides: 13. The CDR3 contains 16 residues. The CDR3 sequence: CASSSGTGGLGTEAFF. The DNA for the CDR3 is TGCGCCAGCAGCAGCGGGACAGGAGGATTGGGGACTGAAGCTTTCTTT.

The chain has TRBV10-2 and TRBJ2-7, with D possibly being TRBD2 (6 bases). This CDR3 is built from 19 residues. The germline V and J ends were trimmed by 3 bases and 1 base, with 25 bases remaining between them. Germline loops: CDR1 WSHSY, CDR2 SAAADI. In DNA form, the CDR3 reads TGCGCCAGCAGTGAAGAGTCGCTAACGGGCGGGGCGCGATCCTACGAGCAGTACTTC. Residues: CASSEESLTGGARSYEQYF.

In the case of this clone: Other nucleotide sequences in the sample specify the same CDR3. V usage is TRBV6-5 and J usage is TRBJ1-6, with 9 bases that match TRBD1. V was clipped by 6 bases and J by 11 bases; unmatched bases: 5. The germline V gene has CDR1 MNHEY and CDR2 SVGAGI. The CDR3 covers 13 residues. CDR3 sequence: CASRTGGLTPLHF. As DNA, the CDR3 is TGTGCCAGCAGAACAGGGGGCCTGACACCCCTCCACTTT.

This chain links TRBV4-3 with TRBJ1-1; D remains ambiguous. Between the trimmed V and J ends, which lost 0 bases and 1 base, there was a span of 3 bases. Germline values: CDR1 LGHNA, CDR2 YSLEER. The CDR3 spans 13 residues. The CDR3 DNA is TGCGCCAGCAGCCAAGACAGGAACACTGAAGCTTTCTTT. Protein sequence: CASSQDRNTEAFF.

This clone was picked up one time. Written as DNA, the CDR3 is TGCGCCAGCAGCCGGAAAGGGGTCGGAACCTACGAGCAGTACTTC. Translating it yields CASSRKGVGTYEQYF. This chain connects TRBV5-1 to TRBJ2-7; D is perhaps TRBD1 (5 bases). Germline V gene data show CDR1 as SGHRS and CDR2 as YFSETQ. The CDR3 has 15 amino acids. Deletions cut 4 bases from V and 2 bases from J, with 16 bases between.

This chain links TRBV30 with TRBJ1-2, with D possibly being TRBD1 (5 bases). The CDR3 length is 12 residues. Trimming took 8 bases from V and 6 from J, leaving 16 bases between them. Germline values: CDR1 GTSNPN, CDR2 SVGIG (reference sequence). CDR3 protein: CAGGGGFNGYTF. CDR3 nucleotides: TGTGCCGGGGGGGGAGGGTTTAATGGCTACACCTTC.

This clone was detected once. V and J are TRBV19 and TRBJ2-7; 7 bases are a match to TRBD2. V lost 6 bases to trimming and J lost 3 bases; unmatched junction nucleotides: 11. The CDR3 length is 15 residues. The germline gives CDR1 LNHDA, CDR2 SQIVND (reference sequence). CDR3 in amino acids: CASSAGPGGGYEQYF. In nucleotides, the CDR3 is TGTGCCAGTAGCGCCGGACCGGGAGGAGGCTACGAGCAGTACTTC.

This clone was counted between two and nine times. This chain joins TRBV29-1 and TRBJ2-3; 14 bases map to TRBD2. The CDR3 contains 16 residues. Germline V gene lookup returns CDR1 SQVTM and CDR2 ANQGSEA. With 6 bases clipped from V and 1 base from J, the junction kept 6 bases outside the gene matches. The CDR3 DNA reads TGCAGCGTCGGACTAGCGGGGGGCCCAGGCACAGATACGCAGTATTTT. This encodes CSVGLAGGPGTDTQYF.

The chain employs TRBV6-5 and TRBJ2-7; TRBD1 matches 8 bases. Germline values: CDR1 MNHEY, CDR2 SVGAGI. The V gene end was trimmed by 4 bases and the J gene end by 2 bases; junction bases not matched to a gene: 10. The CDR3 sequence is 16 residues long. CDR3 protein: CASSSRRDRSPYEQYF. In nucleotides, the CDR3 is TGTGCCAGCAGTTCCCGTCGGGACAGGTCACCCTACGAGCAGTACTTC.

This clone came up a few times. V gene TRBV6-5 combines with J gene TRBJ2-7, with D maybe TRBD1 (6 bases). V was shortened by 6 bases and J by 2 bases, with 17 bases between the two germline ends. The V gene's germline CDR1 is MNHEY and CDR2 SVGAGI. The CDR3 length is 15 residues. The CDR3: CASRGGWGPTYEQYF. In DNA form, the CDR3 reads TGTGCCAGCAGAGGAGGATGGGGGCCAACCTACGAGCAGTACTTC.

The chain has TRBV2 and TRBJ2-1; D perhaps matches TRBD2 (7 bases). The CDR3 contains 15 residues. The germline gives CDR1 SNHLY, CDR2 FYNNEI. V lost 8 bases, J lost 3 bases, and 17 bases lay in between. This chain's CDR3 is CASHLGGRIYNEQFF. The CDR3 DNA follows: TGTGCCAGCCATCTGGGGGGGCGGATCTACAATGAGCAGTTCTTC.

The chain carries TRBV10-1 and TRBJ2-1, with D possibly being TRBD2 (5 bases). V was pared by 7 bases and J by 9 bases, with 16 bases between. The CDR3 is 13 residues long. Germline loops: CDR1 WNHNN, CDR2 SYGVQD (reference sequence). The CDR3 sequence: CASTKTRAAEQFF. CDR3 nucleotides: TGCGCCAGCACGAAAACCCGAGCGGCTGAGCAGTTCTTC.

CDR3 coding DNA: TGTGCCAGCAGCAAAGAACGAGGAGGACAGGGGGTGTGGACTGAAGCTTTCTTT. Translated: CASSKERGGQGVWTEAFF. The chain links TRBV21-1 to TRBJ1-1; the D segment call TRBD1 is taken from the table without a DNA check. TRBV21-1 is marked as a pseudogene. The CDR3 consists of 18 residues.

The CDR3 coding sequence is TGTGCTAGTGGTTTGGTACGAAAGGGACTTCCTGCTCGAGGGAAGAACACTGAAGCTTTCTTT. Amino acids: CASGLVRKGLPARGKNTEAFF. The chain links TRBV12-5 to TRBJ1-1, with a weak D call TRBD1 (5 bases). In germline, CDR1 is LGHNT, CDR2 FRNRAP. With 0 bases removed from V and 1 base from J, the gap between germline ends came to 27 bases. This CDR3 contains 21 residues.

This sequence joins TRBV29-1 and TRBJ1-1; D gene unclear. The CDR3 sequence is 11 residues long. The V end lost 3 bases, the J end lost 6 bases, and 8 bases lay between the germline ends. Looked up from germline, CDR1 is SQVTM and CDR2 is ANQGSEA. The CDR3 nucleotides read TGCAGCGTTGATACAATTTCTGAAGCTTTCTTT. Residues: CSVDTISEAFF.